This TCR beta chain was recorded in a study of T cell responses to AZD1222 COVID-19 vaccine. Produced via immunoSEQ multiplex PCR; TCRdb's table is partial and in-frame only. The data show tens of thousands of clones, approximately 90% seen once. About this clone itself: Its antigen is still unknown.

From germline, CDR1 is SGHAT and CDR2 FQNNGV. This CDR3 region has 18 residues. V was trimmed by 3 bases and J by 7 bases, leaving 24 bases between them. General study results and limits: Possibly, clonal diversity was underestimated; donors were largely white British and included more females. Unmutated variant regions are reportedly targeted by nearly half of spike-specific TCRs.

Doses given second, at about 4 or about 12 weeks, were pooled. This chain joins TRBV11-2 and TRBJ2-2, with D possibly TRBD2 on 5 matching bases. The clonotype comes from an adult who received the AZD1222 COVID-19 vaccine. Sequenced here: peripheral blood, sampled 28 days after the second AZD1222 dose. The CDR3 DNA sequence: TGTGCCAGCAGCTTGGGCCCGGGAACTAACCGGGATGGCGGGGAGCTGTTTTTT. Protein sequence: CASSLGPGTNRDGGELFF.